This T cell receptor (beta chain) came from a study of shared clonotypes between healthy human individuals. This table comes from immunoSEQ multiplex PCR, and its TCRdb copy is limited to in-frame clones, with some not included. The repertoire holds 470,000 or so clones, with around four fifths as singletons. Broader study findings: An expected dependence of interdonor clonotype sharing on sequencing depth was noted.

A remark on this clone: Its antigen is currently unknown.

The CDR3 is 15 amino acids. The ends were cut back, 4 bases at V and 4 bases at J, with 17 bases in the middle. Germline-derived CDR1 and CDR2 are SGDLS and YYNGEE. There were no recent acute infections or vaccinations among the donors, who were healthy HIV-negative adults. About 100 million PBMCs per unsorted sample were used for genomic DNA. The chain has TRBV9 and TRBJ2-5; the D gene could be TRBD1 or TRBD2 (6 bases each). Sample: PBMCs. This sequence originates from a woman aged 40 to 50 in good health. Some clones in this sample may be carry-over from other donors' samples. CDR3 residues: CASSTPPEGGETQYF. In DNA, the CDR3 is TGTGCCAGCAGCACACCCCCGGAGGGGGGAGAGACCCAGTACTTC.